This T cell receptor beta chain came from a study of tumor-infiltrating lymphocytes in oesophageal squamous cell carcinoma. Germline CDR1 is LGHNA and CDR2 is YNFKEQ. The CDR3 length is 15 residues. V lost 1 base and J 2 bases, leaving 12 bases between the germline ends. A few counts support this clonotype. Each CDR3 protein is one row after TCRdb ran MiXCR on the PCR reads. The data contain several thousand distinct CDR3 sequences, just under 20% of them singletons. The sample taken for sequencing was normal esophageal tissue next to the tumor. The sequence was collected from a male donor with esophageal squamous cell carcinoma. V gene TRBV4-2 combines with J gene TRBJ2-7; a possible D gene is TRBD2 (6 bases). The CDR3 DNA follows: TGTGCCAGCAGCCAAGCCGGGACTTCTGCCTACGAGCAGTACTTC. Encoded protein: CASSQAGTSAYEQYF.